The sequence of this TCR beta chain was determined in a study of PD-1 blockade in classical Hodgkin lymphoma. Study information: Patients were administered nivolumab (3 mg/kg intravenously) every 2 weeks. The study's findings and limits: A significant rise in TCR diversity by C4D1 was seen for CD4+ but not CD8+ cells. Lower baseline TCR diversity marked trial partial responders and progressors.

Here immunoSEQ multiplex PCR was the method, and the copy in TCRdb shows in-frame clones only, minus some. This sample has fewer than 90,000 clones, with about 89% found just once. Patients all relapsed after autologous stem cell transplantation, and there was variation in brentuximab vedotin exposure. Worth noting for this clone: The antigen remains undetermined.

The V end was cut by 0 bases, the J end by 6 bases, with 9 bases between. Germline CDR1 and CDR2: SEHNR and FQNEAQ (reference sequence). The CDR3 extends over 14 amino acids. The chain combines TRBV7-9 with TRBJ2-1; D uncertain. The starting material was peripheral blood mononuclear cells (PBMCs), obtained at baseline. The receptor's source is a human donor with classical Hodgkin lymphoma. The CDR3 spells CASSLAGALNEQFF. The CDR3 nucleotides are TGTGCCAGCAGCTTAGCTGGAGCTCTCAATGAGCAGTTCTTC.